This T cell receptor beta chain was identified in a study of blood T cell repertoires in COVID-19 (dated by TCRdb to 2020 to 2021). General notes on the study: Samples from collaborators originated in the United States, Italy and Spain and spanned both the acute and convalescent phases of COVID-19. Sample metadata almost always included a de-identified subject ID, COVID-19 status, age in years and sex. Where HLA class I and class II types were available, the types were taken from metadata supplied by the sample provider, not from assay-based typing. Subjects who had been exposed to COVID-19, were actively infected with it, or had recovered from it provided the deeply sampled blood TCRbeta repertoires that made up the dataset. The repertoires were released in a freely available public database intended as a resource for research on the immune response to SARS-CoV-2. The material from the prospective study consisted of cDNA or gDNA derived from T cells, B-cell-depleted T cells, or PBMCs. The samples were drawn from two sources: the first 160 participants of the ongoing ImmuneRACE study, and 950 to 1,500 subjects contributed by 6 global collaborators.

CDR1 and CDR2 are read off the germline V gene as SGHVS and FNYEAQ. From cysteine to phenylalanine, the CDR3 is 16 amino acids long. Only CDR3 DNA is held: 48 bases, read in frame from base 1. One collaborating source in Seattle enrolled patients while the patients were actively infected and followed the patients over time throughout the course of disease. Whole blood was collected in K2EDTA tubes by collaborating institutions according to the institutions' own protocols. For TCRbeta analysis, collaborators shipped samples in one of three forms: frozen whole blood, isolated PBMCs, or DNA extracted from either of those sample types. TCRbeta CDR3 regions were amplified from genomic DNA by means of the immunoSEQ Assay, a bias-controlled multiplex PCR. On the study's bioinformatics: The number of nucleated cells in each sample was estimated by amplification of reference gene primers within the assay. To quantify the absolute abundance of each unique TCRbeta CDR3 rearrangement, sequence reads were collapsed and filtered. Productive Simpson clonality was computed per sample as the square root of Simpson's diversity index over productive rearrangements. Drawn from immuneACCESS, this table holds only the in-frame rearrangements with V and J called that TCRdb kept. Clones are partly lost; checked studies trace under half to an unresolved V gene and leave the rest unexplained. The V and J calls and clone size come from that table; D and trimming were worked out from the DNA. The sample contains more than 150,000 clones, roughly 86% of them found a single time. The ten largest make up approximately 0.5% of the sample.

As for this clone: The specificity of this receptor is unknown. At one end, the junction sequence differs from germline, possibly due to a read error.

Here is what the overall study found, with its caveats: The quantity of clinical and demographic metadata differed by source and by participant and was supplied without curation.

The rearrangement combines TRBV7-6 with TRBJ2-7, with 9 bases in between that match TRBD1. Sequenced: peripheral blood. The clonotype comes from a man aged 55 to 69 with COVID-19, enrolled during active disease. The nucleotide sequence reads as follows: TGTGCCAGCAGCTTAGGCACCAGGACAGGGGCCTATGAGCAGTACTTC. It translates to CASSLGTRTGAYEQYF.